This entry lists 14 T cell receptor beta chains sequenced from one sample in a study of spatial heterogeneity in lung cancer. Time point meaning: sample taken at primary tumor resection. The input material, whole RNA from tumor, nontumor lung or frozen PBMC, was sequenced unsorted. TCRdb ran MiXCR on the 5' RACE reads and lists one entry per CDR3 protein. Of roughly 60,000 distinct CDR3 sequences listed, 7.5% to 8.5% are singletons. Sequencing used PBMCs, obtained at surgery. These receptors were collected from a female donor with early-stage non-small cell lung cancer.

As to this clonotype: The junction departs from the called germline gene at one end, perhaps through a read error. The rearrangement uses TRBV2 and TRBJ1-1, with 8 positions matching TRBD1. Germline V CDR1 and CDR2: SNHLY, FYNNEI. The CDR3 has 12 residues. The CDR3 protein is CASSGQGTGAFF. The CDR3 DNA reads TGTGCCAGCAGTGGACAGGGGACTGGAGCTTTCTTT.

A few counts support this clonotype. The gene calls are TRBV10-3 and TRBJ2-6, with a possible D match to TRBD1 (5 bases). The V and J ends lost 2 bases and 0 bases respectively, with 8 bases between them. Germline V gene data show CDR1 as ENHRY and CDR2 as SYGVKD. The CDR3 is 16 residues long. The CDR3 DNA sequence: TGTGCCATCAGTGAGACAGGTATCTCTGGGGCCAACGTCCTGACTTTC. Translated: CAISETGISGANVLTF.

The V call is TRBV10-1, the J call TRBJ2-5, with TRBD2 matching over 9 bases. V lost 8 bases, J lost 4 bases, and 8 bases stayed unmatched. Germline lookup yields CDR1 WNHNN and CDR2 SYGVQD (reference sequence). The CDR3 totals 14 residues. Written as DNA, the CDR3 is TGCGCCAGCTCATCAGGGACTAGCAGAGAGACCCAGTACTTC. It yields the protein CASSSGTSRETQYF.

At least ten counts were recorded for this clonotype. The rearrangement uses TRBV18 and TRBJ1-2, with a weak D call TRBD1 (6 bases). The germline CDR1 and CDR2 sequences are KGHSH and LQKENI. The CDR3 contains 13 residues. Trimming stripped 4 bases from V and 10 bases from J, with 16 bases between. CDR3 sequence: CASSRDTGPVYTF. The DNA of the CDR3 is TGTGCCAGCTCACGGGACACGGGCCCTGTCTACACCTTC. Using reference TRBV18 and TRBJ1-2 for the parts outside the CDR3, the full variable domain is NAGVMQNPRHLVRRRGQEARLRCSPMKGHSHVYWYRQLPEEGLKFMVYLQKENIIDESGMPKERFSAEFPKEGPSILRIQQVVRGDSAAYFCASSRDTGPVYTFGSGTRLTVV.

The chain is built from TRBV25-1 and TRBJ2-7, with D perhaps matching TRBD2 (6 bases). CDR1 is MGHDK, CDR2 SYGVNS, per germline. This CDR3 has 14 amino acids. Trimming cost V 6 bases and J 2 bases, with 14 bases left between them. In nucleotides, the CDR3 is TGTGCCAGCAGACCCCGGGACTCCACCTACGAGCAGTACTTC. It encodes CASRPRDSTYEQYF.

This clonotype has a handful of counts. V gene TRBV5-6 combines with J gene TRBJ2-3; D is possibly TRBD1 (5 bases). The CDR3 spans 15 residues. In germline, CDR1 is SGHDT, CDR2 YYEEEE. With 6 bases removed from V and 0 bases from J, the gap between germline ends came to 14 bases. CDR3: CASKLTRVSTDTQYF. CDR3 DNA: TGTGCCAGCAAACTTACCAGGGTCAGCACAGATACGCAGTATTTT.

V usage is TRBV6-1 and J usage is TRBJ2-1; 10 nucleotides agree with TRBD2. Germline loops: CDR1 MNHNS, CDR2 SASEGT. J was trimmed by 3 bases and V by 4 bases; bases with no gene match: 6. The CDR3 length is 16 residues. The CDR3 is CASSVFGTSDYNEQFF. CDR3 coding DNA: TGTGCCAGCAGTGTTTTCGGGACTAGCGACTACAATGAGCAGTTCTTC.

This clonotype showed up many times. The gene calls are TRBV20-1 and TRBJ2-1; 8 nucleotides match TRBD2. CDR3 length: 18 amino acids. The junction had 26 bases not matched to a gene; V was cut back by 7 bases and J by 9 bases. The V gene's germline CDR1 is DFQATT and CDR2 SNEGSKA (reference sequence). The CDR3 DNA is TGCAGTGGATCAGGACTCCCGGTCCCGGGACTAGTGGGGGGTGAGCAGTTCTTC. It translates to CSGSGLPVPGLVGGEQFF.

This chain links TRBV5-4 with TRBJ1-3; D gene unclear. V was pared by 0 bases and J by 2 bases, with 9 bases between. The germline CDR1 and CDR2 sequences are SGHNT and YYREEE (reference sequence). This CDR3 spans 15 amino acids. CDR3 in DNA: TGTGCCAGCAGCTTGGGGACTCCCCCTGGAAACACCATATATTTT. Encoded protein: CASSLGTPPGNTIYF. Full variable domain (rest looked up from reference TRBV5-4 and TRBJ1-3): ETGVTQSPTHLIKTRGQQVTLRCSSQSGHNTVSWYQQALGQGPQFIFQYYREEENGRGNFPPRFSGLQFPNYSSELNVNALELDDSALYLCASSLGTPPGNTIYFGEGSWLTVV.

This clonotype was observed many times. CDR3 bases: TGCGCCAGCAGTGAGTCCGGCTCTGGAAACACCATATATTTT. It codes for CASSESGSGNTIYF. The J gene is TRBJ1-3, the V gene TRBV10-2, with D uncertain. Trimming pared 0 bases from V and 0 bases from J, leaving 3 bases between. CDR3 length equals 14 residues. Per the germline V gene, CDR1 is WSHSY and CDR2 is SAAADI.

As to this clonotype: One end of the junction varies from germline; a read error may be responsible. The chain has TRBV5-1 and TRBJ1-1; D possibly corresponds to TRBD1 (5 bases). CDR3 size: 15 residues. Germline V lookup: CDR1 SGHRS, CDR2 YFSETQ. This chain's CDR3 is CASGLGRGRNTEAFF. CDR3 DNA sequence: TGCGCCAGCGGCTTGGGTAGGGGCCGGAACACTGAAGCTTTCTTT.

The rearrangement uses TRBV28 and TRBJ2-5; D tentatively fits TRBD1 or TRBD2 (5 bases each). This CDR3 has 16 amino acids. The V gene lost 3 bases and the J gene lost 5 bases, with 19 bases spanning the gap. Looked up from germline, CDR1 is MDHEN and CDR2 is SYDVKM. CDR3 region: CASSLIGTADLETQYF. In DNA form, the CDR3 reads TGTGCCAGCAGTTTGATCGGGACGGCGGATCTGGAGACCCAGTACTTC.

The chain employs TRBV29-1 and TRBJ1-2; maybe TRBD1 (5 bases). The CDR3 is 13 amino acids. The V and J ends lost 4 bases and 0 bases respectively, with 9 bases between them. Germline V gene data show CDR1 as SQVTM and CDR2 as ANQGSEA. Written as DNA, the CDR3 is TGCAGCGTTGGTAGGGGTGCTAACTATGGCTACACCTTC. As protein: CSVGRGANYGYTF.

This clonotype was seen ten or more times. The V and J genes are TRBV28 and TRBJ2-1; D might be TRBD1 (5 bases). In germline, CDR1 is MDHEN, CDR2 SYDVKM. There are 14 residues in the CDR3. Trimming removed 3 bases from V and 3 bases from J, with 9 bases in between. The CDR3 sequence is CASSLQGDYNEQFF. CDR3 DNA: TGTGCCAGCAGTTTGCAGGGTGACTACAATGAGCAGTTCTTC.